The 21 T cell receptor beta chains given below trace back to one sample, sequenced in a study of CD8 T cells in Susac syndrome. Random-hexamer reverse transcription was applied to about 0.5 to 1 ug RNA. Using its own MiXCR run on the immunoSEQ multiplex PCR reads, TCRdb lists one record per CDR3 protein. Of 150,000 to 200,000 distinct CDR3 sequences in the sample, 85% to 95% were seen once. The sample comprised CD4+ T cells from PBMCs. These receptors were taken from a human donor in good health.

The V call is TRBV27, the J call TRBJ2-2; TRBD1 agrees at 10 bases. The CDR3 contains 18 residues. Germline CDR1 is MNHEY and CDR2 is SMNVEV (reference sequence). Trimming at V came to 6 bases and at J to 4 bases, leaving 14 bases not matched to a gene. CDR3 sequence: CASRLGAGTGDGTGELFF. The CDR3 DNA follows: TGTGCCAGCAGGTTGGGGGCCGGGACAGGGGACGGCACCGGGGAGCTGTTTTTT.

The rearrangement joins TRBV9 to TRBJ2-1; D is unclear. V lost 0 bases and J lost 0, with 13 bases in between. Looked up from germline, CDR1 is SGDLS and CDR2 is YYNGEE. This CDR3 is 17 amino acids long. The CDR3 loop is CASSVAVGLSSYNEQFF. CDR3 nucleotide sequence: TGTGCCAGCAGCGTAGCGGTTGGGCTTAGCTCCTACAATGAGCAGTTCTTC.

The chain combines TRBV9 with TRBJ1-5; D gene uncertain. The CDR3 runs to 15 residues. The germline V gene encodes CDR1 SGDLS and CDR2 YYNGEE. Trimming removed 0 bases at V and 0 bases at J, with 7 bases between. The CDR3 protein is CASSVDSVSNQPQHF. CDR3 bases: TGTGCCAGCAGCGTAGATTCGGTTAGCAATCAGCCCCAGCATTTT. Using reference TRBV9 and TRBJ1-5 for the parts outside the CDR3, the full variable domain is DSGVTQTPKHLITATGQRVTLRCSPRSGDLSVYWYQQSLDQGLQFLIQYYNGEERAKGNILERFSAQQFPDLHSELNLSSLELGDSALYFCASSVDSVSNQPQHFGDGTRLSIL.

The chain combines TRBV6-1 with TRBJ2-1; no definite D call. The CDR3 totals 11 residues. Germline V gives CDR1 MNHNS, CDR2 SASEGT. The V gene lost 3 bases and the J gene lost 5 bases, with 2 bases spanning the gap. The CDR3 sequence: CASSENNEQFF. Here the CDR3 DNA reads TGTGCCAGCAGTGAGAACAATGAGCAGTTCTTC.

This chain connects TRBV20-1 to TRBJ2-5; TRBD1 aligns across 11 bases. Germline V CDR1 and CDR2: DFQATT, SNEGSKA (reference sequence). The CDR3 spans 14 residues. J gave up 5 bases and V 5 bases, and 7 bases lay outside the gene matches. The CDR3 DNA is TGCAGTGCTCGAACGGACAGGGGGCCGGAGACCCAGTACTTC. It encodes CSARTDRGPETQYF.

This clonotype was seen a few times. The gene calls are TRBV12-3 or TRBV12-4 and TRBJ2-7; D tentatively fits TRBD1 or TRBD2 (6 bases each). The CDR3 covers 14 residues. V lost 3 bases, J lost 5 bases, and 14 bases lay in between. This CDR3 reads CASSFGGSVNEQYF. The CDR3 DNA reads TGTGCCAGCAGTTTCGGGGGCTCGGTAAACGAGCAGTACTTC.

The chain employs TRBV20-1 and TRBJ2-7; D ambiguous. V was shortened by 3 bases and J by 7 bases, with 13 bases between the two germline ends. From germline, CDR1 is DFQATT and CDR2 SNEGSKA (reference sequence). This CDR3 has 12 residues. CDR3 amino acids: CSASPSLEEQYF. CDR3 in DNA: TGCAGTGCTAGCCCCAGTTTAGAGGAGCAGTACTTC.

The J gene is TRBJ2-5, the V gene TRBV5-1; 9 bases line up with TRBD2. Germline V lookup: CDR1 SGHRS, CDR2 YFSETQ. The CDR3 length is 16 residues. V was pared by 1 base and J by 2 bases, with 6 bases of the junction left unmatched. The CDR3 DNA sequence: TGCGCCAGCAGCTTGCTTAGCGGGGGATCTCAAGAGACCCAGTACTTC. It yields the protein CASSLLSGGSQETQYF.

This chain uses TRBV29-1 with TRBJ1-2; D is ambiguous. Germline values: CDR1 SQVTM, CDR2 ANQGSEA. The ends were cut back, 5 bases at V and 2 bases at J, with 15 bases in the middle. CDR3 length: 14 amino acids. CDR3 loop: CSVLKAGSNYGYTF. The CDR3, as DNA: TGCAGCGTTCTAAAGGCGGGGTCCAACTATGGCTACACCTTC.

This chain connects TRBV7-9 to TRBJ2-7; 9 nucleotides agree with TRBD1. The CDR3 has 16 amino acids. V trimming: 5 bases; J trimming: 4 bases; junction bases outside the gene matches: 12. Germline-derived CDR1 and CDR2 are SEHNR and FQNEAQ (reference sequence). Written as DNA, the CDR3 is TGTGCCAGCAGCCCACCGCCGGGACAGGGCGGGTACGAGCAGTACTTC. Translation gives CASSPPPGQGGYEQYF.

This chain uses TRBV20-1 with TRBJ1-3; no reliable D call. CDR3 length: 14 amino acids. V was trimmed by 6 bases and J by 0 bases, leaving 12 bases between them. From germline, CDR1 is DFQATT and CDR2 SNEGSKA (reference sequence). CDR3 residues: CSAPDLGSGNTIYF. The DNA of the CDR3 is TGCAGTGCCCCTGACTTAGGCTCTGGAAACACCATATATTTT.

The CDR3 nucleotides read TGTGCCATCGCCGGGACAGGGTGGCCTGAAGCTTTCTTT. This translates into CAIAGTGWPEAFF. V gene TRBV10-3 combines with J gene TRBJ1-1; the match to TRBD1 covers 9 bases. This CDR3 contains 13 residues. V trimming: 8 bases; J trimming: 6 bases; junction bases outside the gene matches: 7. Per the germline V gene, CDR1 is ENHRY and CDR2 is SYGVKD.

The chain carries TRBV29-1 and TRBJ1-2; no firm D call. The CDR3 spans 10 residues. V lost 4 bases, J lost 9 bases, and 9 bases lay in between. Germline loops: CDR1 SQVTM, CDR2 ANQGSEA. This CDR3 reads CSVGSDRYTF. In DNA form, the CDR3 reads TGCAGCGTTGGCTCGGATCGCTACACCTTC. Full variable domain (rest looked up from reference TRBV29-1 and TRBJ1-2): SAVISQKPSRDICQRGTSLTIQCQVDSQVTMMFWYRQQPGQSLTLIATANQGSEATYESGFVIDKFPISRPNLTFSTLTVSNMSPEDSSIYLCSVGSDRYTFGSGTRLTVV.

This clonotype has only a few counts. DNA for the CDR3: TGTGCCAGCAGTATCTCCAGGGACTCTGAAGCTTTCTTT. This gives the protein CASSISRDSEAFF. V gene TRBV27 combines with J gene TRBJ1-1; TRBD1 might be the D (5 bases). The germline V gene has CDR1 MNHEY and CDR2 SMNVEV (reference sequence). The CDR3 length is 13 residues. Trimming took 5 bases from V and 6 from J, leaving 13 bases between them.

V usage is TRBV29-1 and J usage is TRBJ2-2; D call uncertain. This CDR3 has 14 amino acids. Between the trimmed V and J ends, which lost 6 bases and 1 base, there was a span of 12 bases. CDR1 and CDR2 from the germline V gene are SQVTM and ANQGSEA. The CDR3 is CSVPAGGNTGELFF. In DNA, the CDR3 is TGCAGCGTCCCAGCTGGCGGGAACACCGGGGAGCTGTTTTTT.

The J gene is TRBJ2-5, the V gene TRBV4-1, with TRBD1 matching 7 bases. The CDR3 consists of 16 residues. The V and J ends lost 4 bases and 5 bases, in that order; junction bases with no gene match: 13. Germline V gene lookup returns CDR1 MGHRA and CDR2 YSYEKL. CDR3 sequence reads: CASSPMTGLIGETQYF. CDR3 DNA sequence: TGCGCCAGCAGCCCGATGACAGGGTTGATTGGGGAGACCCAGTACTTC.

V and J are TRBV23-1 and TRBJ1-1, with 10 bases fitting TRBD1. TRBV23-1 is identified as an open reading frame with a role that is uncertain. J gave up 1 base and V 7 bases, and 6 bases lay outside the gene matches. This CDR3 spans 15 amino acids. The CDR3 protein is CASKSGQGKNTEAFF. As DNA, the CDR3 is TGCGCCAGCAAGTCGGGACAGGGGAAGAACACTGAAGCTTTCTTT.

CDR3 protein: CSVVSGDKETQYF. The CDR3 nucleotides are TGCAGTGTGGTATCCGGTGACAAGGAGACCCAGTACTTC. The rearrangement uses TRBV20-1 and TRBJ2-5; D gene unclear. The CDR3 spans 13 residues. V dropped 7 bases and J dropped 5 bases, with 17 bases sitting between them. Germline loops: CDR1 DFQATT, CDR2 SNEGSKA (reference sequence).

V gene TRBV24-1 combines with J gene TRBJ2-5; D may be TRBD1 or TRBD2 (5 bases each). V lost 7 bases and J 4 bases, leaving 12 bases between the germline ends. The CDR3 length is 13 residues. Germline-derived CDR1 and CDR2 are KGHDR and SFDVKD. The CDR3 loop reads CATSDSGRETQYF. The CDR3 coding sequence is TGTGCCACCAGCGACTCGGGGCGAGAGACCCAGTACTTC.

The chain recombines TRBV20-1 with TRBJ2-5, with 9 bases that match TRBD2. The CDR3 contains 15 residues. The V segment lost 3 bases and the J segment 5 bases; nucleotides outside the gene matches: 10. Germline lookup yields CDR1 DFQATT and CDR2 SNEGSKA (reference sequence). The DNA for the CDR3 is TGCAGTGCTAGTAAGCGGGGGGCCTCTAGGGAGACCCAGTACTTC. It yields the protein CSASKRGASRETQYF.

The V and J genes are TRBV20-1 and TRBJ2-3; 7 bases line up with TRBD2. V lost 5 bases and J lost 2; bases outside the gene matches: 7. The CDR3 spans 14 residues. Per germline, CDR1 DFQATT and CDR2 SNEGSKA (reference sequence). The CDR3 DNA follows: TGCAGTGCTTACTTCGGGACTACCACAGATACGCAGTATTTT. Translating it yields CSAYFGTTTDTQYF.